This T cell receptor beta chain was recovered during a study of CD8+ T cells in alopecia areata. RNA, once extracted, was reverse transcribed into cDNA for use as the sequencing template. The table came from immunoSEQ multiplex PCR; TCRdb's copy has only in-frame clones and leaves some out. The table records roughly 150,000 clones, around 54% of them present only once. The receptor comes from a human donor in good health. The sample was CD4+ T cells sorted from blood.

The CDR3 nucleotides read TGCGCCAGCCGCGAGGGATTTGGAAACACCATATATTTT. Translated, it gives CASREGFGNTIYF. The chain links TRBV5-1 to TRBJ1-3; unclear D gene. CDR3 size: 13 residues. CDR1 is SGHRS and CDR2 is YFSETQ in the germline V gene. V gave up 7 bases and J gave up 3 bases, with 11 bases separating them.